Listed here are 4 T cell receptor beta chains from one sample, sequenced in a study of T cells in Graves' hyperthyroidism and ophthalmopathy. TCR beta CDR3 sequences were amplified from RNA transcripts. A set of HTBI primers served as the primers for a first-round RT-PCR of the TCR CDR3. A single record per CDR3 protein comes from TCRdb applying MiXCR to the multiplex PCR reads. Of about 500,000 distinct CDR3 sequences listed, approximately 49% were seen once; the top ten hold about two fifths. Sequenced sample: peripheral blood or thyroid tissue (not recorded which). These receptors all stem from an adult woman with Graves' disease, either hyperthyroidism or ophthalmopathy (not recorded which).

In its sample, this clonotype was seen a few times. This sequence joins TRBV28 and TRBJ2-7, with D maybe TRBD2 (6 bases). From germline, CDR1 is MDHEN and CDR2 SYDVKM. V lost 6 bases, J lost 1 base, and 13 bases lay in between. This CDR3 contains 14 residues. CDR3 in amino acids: CASRVGLGSYEQYF. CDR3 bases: TGTGCCAGCAGGGTGGGACTCGGATCCTACGAGCAGTACTTC.

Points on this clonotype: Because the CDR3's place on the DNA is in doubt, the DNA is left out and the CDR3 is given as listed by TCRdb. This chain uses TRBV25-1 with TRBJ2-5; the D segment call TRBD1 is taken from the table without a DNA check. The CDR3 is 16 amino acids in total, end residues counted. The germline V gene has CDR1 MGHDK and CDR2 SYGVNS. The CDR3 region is CACSARNDRGTETQYF.

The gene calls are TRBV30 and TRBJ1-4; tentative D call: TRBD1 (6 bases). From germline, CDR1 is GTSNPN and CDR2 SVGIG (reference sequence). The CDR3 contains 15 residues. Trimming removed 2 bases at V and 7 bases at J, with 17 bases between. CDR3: CAWSPVRRGSEKLFF. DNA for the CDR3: TGTGCCTGGAGTCCTGTGCGGAGGGGGAGTGAAAAACTGTTTTTT.

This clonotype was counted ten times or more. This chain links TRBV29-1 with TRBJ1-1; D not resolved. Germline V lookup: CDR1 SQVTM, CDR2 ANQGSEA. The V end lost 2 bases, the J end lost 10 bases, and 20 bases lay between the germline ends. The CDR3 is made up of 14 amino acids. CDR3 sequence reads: CSVESGDRVAGAFF. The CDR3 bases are TGCAGCGTTGAATCAGGCGATCGGGTCGCTGGAGCTTTCTTT.